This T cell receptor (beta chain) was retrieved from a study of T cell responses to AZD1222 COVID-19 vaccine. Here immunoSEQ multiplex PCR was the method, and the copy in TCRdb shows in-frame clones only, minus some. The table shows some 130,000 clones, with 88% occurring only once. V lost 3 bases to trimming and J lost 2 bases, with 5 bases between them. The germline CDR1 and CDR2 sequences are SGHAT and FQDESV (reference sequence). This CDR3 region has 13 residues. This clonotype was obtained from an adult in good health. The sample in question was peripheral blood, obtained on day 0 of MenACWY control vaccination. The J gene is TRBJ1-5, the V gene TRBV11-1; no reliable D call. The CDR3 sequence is CASSLAGNQPQHF. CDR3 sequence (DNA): TGTGCCAGCAGCTTGGCGGGCAATCAGCCCCAGCATTTT.